Below are 31 T cell receptor beta chains sequenced from a single sample in a study of monozygotic twins with cystic fibrosis. Here immunoSEQ multiplex PCR was the method, and the copy in TCRdb shows in-frame clones only, minus some. This table holds roughly 20,000 clones, approximately 97% found once. The sample consisted of blood. Receptor source: a woman aged 25-40 years with cystic fibrosis.

The rearrangement uses TRBV2 and TRBJ2-5; D gene ambiguous. The germline CDR1 and CDR2 sequences are SNHLY and FYNNEI. V lost 5 bases, J lost 7 bases, and 20 bases lay in between. The CDR3 spans 15 residues. In DNA form, the CDR3 reads TGTGCCAGCAGTACGCGGTCCCAAACGAAGGGGACCCAGTACTTC. Its translation is CASSTRSQTKGTQYF.

The gene calls are TRBV7-6 and TRBJ2-5; unclear D gene. V shed 4 bases and J shed 4 bases, with 13 bases lying between them. The CDR3 covers 14 residues. Germline assignment: CDR1 SGHVS and CDR2 FNYEAQ. CDR3 sequence (DNA): TGTGCCAGCAGCTCGGGTCATCGCTTAGAGACCCAGTACTTC. Its protein is CASSSGHRLETQYF.

The rearrangement links TRBV6-5 to TRBJ2-7; a possible D gene is TRBD1 (7 bases). V was clipped by 5 bases and J by 4 bases, with 15 bases between them. The CDR3 is 14 residues long. Per germline, CDR1 MNHEY and CDR2 SVGAGI. In DNA, the CDR3 is TGTGCCAGCAGTCAAGACAGGGCGGGATACGAGCAGTACTTC. Protein: CASSQDRAGYEQYF.

The count of this clone is one. The CDR3 sequence: CASSGGGPVDEQFF. The CDR3 DNA sequence: TGTGCCAGCAGTGGCGGGGGGCCGGTGGATGAGCAGTTCTTC. The chain links TRBV2 to TRBJ2-1, with TRBD2 matching over 8 bases. The CDR3 has 14 residues. Trimming removed 4 bases from V and 8 bases from J; junction bases left unmatched: 7. Germline loops: CDR1 SNHLY, CDR2 FYNNEI. The variable domain in full, completed from reference TRBV2 and TRBJ2-1, reads EPEVTQTPSHQVTQMGQEVILRCVPISNHLYFYWYRQILGQKVEFLVSFYNNEISEKSEIFDDQFSVERPDGSNFTLKIRSTKLEDSAMYFCASSGGGPVDEQFFGPGTRLTVL.

The chain recombines TRBV5-1 with TRBJ1-5; 10 nucleotides match TRBD1. This CDR3 is 15 amino acids long. Germline V gene data show CDR1 as SGHRS and CDR2 as YFSETQ. The J segment lost 7 bases and the V segment lost 4 bases, leaving 8 bases of the junction unmatched. The CDR3 sequence: CASSPQTGGRQPQHF. The CDR3 nucleotides are TGCGCCAGCAGCCCCCAGACAGGGGGCCGACAGCCCCAGCATTTT. The whole variable domain, filled in from reference TRBV5-1 and TRBJ1-5, reads KAGVTQTPRYLIKTRGQQVTLSCSPISGHRSVSWYQQTPGQGLQFLFEYFSETQRNKGNFPGRFSGRQFSNSRSEMNVSTLELGDSALYLCASSPQTGGRQPQHFGDGTRLSIL.

The chain combines TRBV2 with TRBJ2-7, with D perhaps matching TRBD1 (6 bases). This CDR3 is 13 amino acids long. The V end lost 10 bases, the J end lost 3 bases, and 16 bases lay between the germline ends. Germline assignment: CDR1 SNHLY and CDR2 FYNNEI. CDR3 sequence reads: CATNTGTYYEQYF. DNA of the CDR3: TGTGCCACGAACACCGGGACATACTACGAGCAGTACTTC.

V is TRBV7-2 and J is TRBJ2-7; 11 positions agree with TRBD2. V lost 0 bases to trimming and J lost 7 bases; unmatched junction nucleotides: 8. CDR3 size: 16 residues. Germline-derived CDR1 and CDR2 are SGHTA and FQGNSA. The CDR3 sequence is CASSLARLAGGEEQYF. Here the CDR3 DNA reads TGTGCCAGCAGCTTAGCGCGCCTAGCGGGGGGCGAGGAGCAGTACTTC.

V and J are TRBV5-6 and TRBJ2-7, with D possibly matching TRBD1 (5 bases). V dropped 6 bases and J dropped 6 bases, with 22 bases sitting between them. Germline V gives CDR1 SGHDT, CDR2 YYEEEE. The CDR3 has 15 amino acids. In nucleotides, the CDR3 is TGTGCCAGCATCATTTCTTATAGGGGAAGCGCCGAGCAGTACTTC. Encoded protein: CASIISYRGSAEQYF. The variable domain in full, with the rest retrieved from reference TRBV5-6 and TRBJ2-7, is DAGVTQSPTHLIKTRGQQVTLRCSPKSGHDTVSWYQQALGQGPQFIFQYYEEEERQRGNFPDRFSGHQFPNYSSELNVNALLLGDSALYLCASIISYRGSAEQYFGPGTRLTVT.

V usage is TRBV19 and J usage is TRBJ1-1, with no clear D. The CDR3 extends over 14 amino acids. The germline V and J ends were trimmed by 7 bases and 1 base, with 13 bases remaining between them. Per the germline V gene, CDR1 is LNHDA and CDR2 is SQIVND (reference sequence). The CDR3 is CASTRTIPNTEAFF. CDR3 coding DNA: TGTGCCAGTACCCGGACCATCCCGAACACTGAAGCTTTCTTT.

The chain couples TRBV4-3 to TRBJ2-3; possible D gene TRBD2, 5 bases. The CDR3 runs 17 residues. Germline CDR1 and CDR2: LGHNA and YSLEER. V lost 1 base, J lost 1 base, and 15 bases lay in between. CDR3 coding DNA: TGCGCCAGCAGCCAAGTTTCGGCGGCGCGGGGCACAGATACGCAGTATTTT. Amino acid sequence: CASSQVSAARGTDTQYF.

V usage is TRBV5-1 and J usage is TRBJ1-4; the D is unclear. V lost 4 bases to trimming and J lost 7 bases, with 14 bases between them. In germline, CDR1 is SGHRS, CDR2 YFSETQ. The CDR3 length is 14 residues. The CDR3 DNA sequence: TGCGCCAGCAGCCCGAACGGTATCCTTGAAAAACTGTTTTTT. It translates to CASSPNGILEKLFF. Full variable domain (remainder filled in from reference TRBV5-1 and TRBJ1-4): KAGVTQTPRYLIKTRGQQVTLSCSPISGHRSVSWYQQTPGQGLQFLFEYFSETQRNKGNFPGRFSGRQFSNSRSEMNVSTLELGDSALYLCASSPNGILEKLFFGSGTQLSVL.

The count of this clone is one. The chain employs TRBV7-8 and TRBJ1-6; TRBD1 matches 7 bases. With 5 bases clipped from V and 11 bases from J, the junction kept 9 bases outside the gene matches. The CDR3 has 14 amino acids. The germline CDR1 and CDR2 sequences are SGHVS and FQNEAQ. The chain's CDR3 is CASSLRQGWAPLHF. DNA for the CDR3: TGTGCCAGCAGCCTCCGACAGGGCTGGGCACCCCTCCACTTT.

The V and J genes are TRBV11-2 and TRBJ2-7; D gene unclear. Between the trimmed V and J ends, which lost 2 bases and 1 base, there was a span of 12 bases. Per germline, CDR1 SGHAT and CDR2 FQNNGV. The CDR3 extends over 15 amino acids. CDR3 residues: CASSLTWSDSYEQYF. The CDR3 DNA is TGTGCCAGCAGCTTAACGTGGTCCGATTCCTACGAGCAGTACTTC. The whole variable domain, filled in from reference TRBV11-2 and TRBJ2-7, reads EAGVAQSPRYKIIEKRQSVAFWCNPISGHATLYWYQQILGQGPKLLIQFQNNGVVDDSQLPKDRFSAERLKGVDSTLKIQPAKLEDSAVYLCASSLTWSDSYEQYFGPGTRLTVT.

Notes on this clone: The identical CDR3 is also encoded by other nucleotide sequences in the sample. This chain joins TRBV29-1 and TRBJ1-5; 8 nucleotides line up with TRBD1. Germline assignment: CDR1 SQVTM and CDR2 ANQGSEA. There are 13 residues in the CDR3. With 5 bases clipped from V and 6 bases from J, the junction kept 6 bases outside the gene matches. Here the CDR3 reads CSVRQGAGQPQHF. CDR3 nucleotides: TGCAGCGTTCGGCAGGGGGCGGGTCAGCCCCAGCATTTT.

This chain links TRBV27 with TRBJ2-5; D unclear. This CDR3 has 13 amino acids. Trimming stripped 3 bases from V and 3 bases from J, with 8 bases between. Germline CDR1 reads MNHEY; CDR2 reads SMNVEV (reference sequence). CDR3 loop: CASSLTLKETQYF. Written as DNA, the CDR3 is TGTGCCAGCAGTTTGACTCTTAAAGAGACCCAGTACTTC.

The J gene is TRBJ1-1, the V gene TRBV6-1; D possibly corresponds to TRBD1 (5 bases). The CDR3 is 14 residues long. V lost 5 bases to trimming and J lost 4 bases, with 14 bases between them. The germline gives CDR1 MNHNS, CDR2 SASEGT. The CDR3 protein is CASSISRVGTEAFF. CDR3 nucleotide sequence: TGTGCCAGCAGTATAAGCAGGGTGGGCACTGAAGCTTTCTTT.

The chain uses TRBV4-1 and TRBJ1-2; D is unresolved. V was cut by 4 bases and J by 0 bases, with 18 bases left in between. CDR3 length: 17 residues. The germline CDR1 and CDR2 sequences are MGHRA and YSYEKL. This CDR3 reads CASSPGGISQSNYGYTF. CDR3 nucleotide sequence: TGCGCCAGCAGCCCGGGAGGAATTTCCCAATCTAACTATGGCTACACCTTC.

The rearrangement links TRBV14 to TRBJ1-2; D ambiguous. The V gene's germline CDR1 is SGHDN and CDR2 FVKESK. Trimming cost V 3 bases and J 5 bases, with 7 bases left between them. This CDR3 region has 12 residues. CDR3 sequence: CASSQVWYGYTF. As DNA, the CDR3 is TGTGCCAGCAGCCAGGTGTGGTATGGCTACACCTTC.

This chain joins TRBV6-4 and TRBJ2-3, with D possibly TRBD2 on 6 matching bases. Germline V gene lookup returns CDR1 MRHNA and CDR2 SNTAGT. V gave up 0 bases and J gave up 4 bases, with 14 bases separating them. CDR3 length equals 16 residues. The CDR3 DNA reads as TGTGCCAGCAGTGACTCAGGGCAGGGAGGCCCAGATACGCAGTATTTT. Translating gives CASSDSGQGGPDTQYF.

V usage is TRBV15 and J usage is TRBJ2-7; 8 bases match TRBD1. V dropped 4 bases and J dropped 2; count of bases not matched to a gene: 1. Germline V gene lookup returns CDR1 LNHNV and CDR2 YYDKDF (reference sequence). The CDR3 is 13 amino acids. The CDR3 DNA reads as TGTGCCACCAGCATGACAGGGGCCTACGAGCAGTACTTC. Encoded protein: CATSMTGAYEQYF. Variable domain in full (rest from reference TRBV15 and TRBJ2-7): DAMVIQNPRYQVTQFGKPVTLSCSQTLNHNVMYWYQQKSSQAPKLLFHYYDKDFNNEADTPDNFQSRRPNTSFCFLDIRSPGLGDTAMYLCATSMTGAYEQYFGPGTRLTVT.

J is TRBJ2-2 and V is TRBV19; maybe TRBD2 (6 bases). The germline gives CDR1 LNHDA, CDR2 SQIVND (reference sequence). V shed 7 bases and J shed 6 bases, with 12 bases lying between them. This CDR3 contains 13 residues. CDR3 DNA: TGTGCCAGTACGAGAGCGGGTGCCGGGGAGCTGTTTTTT. Translation: CASTRAGAGELFF. The whole variable domain, remainder taken from reference TRBV19 and TRBJ2-2, is DGGITQSPKYLFRKEGQNVTLSCEQNLNHDAMYWYRQDPGQGLRLIYYSQIVNDFQKGDIAEGYSVSREKKESFPLTVTSAQKNPTAFYLCASTRAGAGELFFGEGSRLTVL.

The J gene is TRBJ2-1, the V gene TRBV15, with unresolved D. Germline V gene data show CDR1 as LNHNV and CDR2 as YYDKDF (reference sequence). This CDR3 contains 15 residues. Trimming left V 0 bases short and J 7 bases short, with 13 bases between. The CDR3 sequence is CATSRDRSVGNEQFF. CDR3 in DNA: TGTGCCACCAGCAGAGATCGGTCAGTCGGGAATGAGCAGTTCTTC.

The chain employs TRBV6-1 and TRBJ2-7; 9 bases are a match to TRBD1. The ends lost 5 bases at V and 10 bases at J; junction bases unmatched: 3. The germline CDR1 and CDR2 sequences are MNHNS and SASEGT. This CDR3 is 11 amino acids long. The CDR3 DNA follows: TGTGCCAGCAGTAGGGACAGGGTTCAGTACTTC. Translation: CASSRDRVQYF.

The chain employs TRBV2 and TRBJ2-5, with 10 bases identical to TRBD2. Germline assignment: CDR1 SNHLY and CDR2 FYNNEI. The trim removed 5 bases at V and 4 bases at J, leaving 4 bases unmatched. This CDR3 region has 14 residues. The DNA for the CDR3 is TGTGCCAGCAGTAGCGGGGGGGCCGTAGAGACCCAGTACTTC. This encodes CASSSGGAVETQYF.

The chain joins TRBV2 to TRBJ2-7; 8 nucleotides align to TRBD1. V gave up 6 bases and J gave up 3 bases; unmatched junction bases: 13. The CDR3 runs 16 residues. Germline V gives CDR1 SNHLY, CDR2 FYNNEI. The CDR3 region has the DNA TGTGCCAGCAGGATCCCCCGGATAGGACAGGGCTACGAGCAGTACTTC. Translated, it gives CASRIPRIGQGYEQYF.

CDR3 sequence: CASSSFATGDSNNEQFF. The CDR3 nucleotides are TGTGCCAGCAGCTCTTTTGCGACAGGGGATTCTAATAATGAGCAGTTCTTC. The chain carries TRBV5-6 and TRBJ2-1, with 8 bases identical to TRBD1. The length of the CDR3 is 17 residues. Germline-derived CDR1 and CDR2 are SGHDT and YYEEEE. J lost 7 bases, V lost 3 bases, and 15 bases had no gene match.

The V and J genes are TRBV27 and TRBJ1-2; unclear D gene. The CDR3 totals 15 residues. V was trimmed by 4 bases and J by 8 bases, leaving 20 bases between them. The germline V gene has CDR1 MNHEY and CDR2 SMNVEV (reference sequence). The CDR3 sequence: CASSSLRGKSGGYTF. The CDR3 DNA follows: TGTGCCAGCAGTTCACTAAGAGGGAAATCGGGAGGCTACACCTTC.

The rearrangement uses TRBV4-3 and TRBJ2-2, with a possible D match to TRBD2 (6 bases). V was shortened by 0 bases and J by 6 bases, with 14 bases between the two germline ends. Germline lookup yields CDR1 LGHNA and CDR2 YSLEER. This CDR3 has 16 residues. The DNA of the CDR3 is TGCGCCAGCAGCCAAGAAAGGGGCGGAGGGGCCGGGGAGCTGTTTTTT. Its translation is CASSQERGGGAGELFF.

The chain joins TRBV28 to TRBJ1-6; D not resolved. This CDR3 spans 13 amino acids. The V end was cut by 5 bases, the J end by 4 bases, with 6 bases between. Per the germline V gene, CDR1 is MDHEN and CDR2 is SYDVKM. DNA for the CDR3: TGTGCCAGCAGTGTGGTGTATAATTCACCCCTCCACTTT. Encoded protein: CASSVVYNSPLHF. Full variable domain (outside the CDR3, taken from reference TRBV28 and TRBJ1-6): DVKVTQSSRYLVKRTGEKVFLECVQDMDHENMFWYRQDPGLGLRLIYFSYDVKMKEKGDIPEGYSVSREKKERFSLILESASTNQTSMYLCASSVVYNSPLHFGNGTRLTVT.

The chain links TRBV5-6 to TRBJ2-5; TRBD1 aligns across 7 bases. The DNA end is more similar to TRBJ2-7, so the J call may be wrong. Germline values: CDR1 SGHDT, CDR2 YYEEEE. The CDR3 loop spans 15 amino acids. As DNA, the CDR3 is TGTGCCAGCAGTTTACGACGACAGGGATCGGGCGAGCAGTACTTC. Translated: CASSLRRQGSGEQYF.

This rearrangement joins TRBV14 to TRBJ2-3; D not certain. The CDR3 is 15 residues long. V gave up 1 base and J gave up 3 bases, with 11 bases separating them. Germline V lookup: CDR1 SGHDN, CDR2 FVKESK. CDR3 nucleotide sequence: TGTGCCAGCAGCCAAGGACTCTTGGGAACAGATACGCAGTATTTT. Protein sequence: CASSQGLLGTDTQYF.